This T cell receptor (beta chain) stems from a study of blood T cell repertoires in COVID-19. Overall study context: Nucleic acid was either cDNA or gDNA, and it came from T cells, B-cell-depleted T cells, or PBMCs.

The CDR3 is 13 amino acids. J was trimmed by 6 bases and V by 5 bases; bases with no gene match: 5. CDR1 is SQVTM and CDR2 is ANQGSEA in the germline V gene. Repertoires were generated with immunoSEQ multiplex PCR, while TCRdb's copy carries only in-frame clones and drops some. This table has fewer than 400,000 clones, approximately 82% appearing once. The chain links TRBV29-1 to TRBJ1-2; TRBD1 aligns across 11 bases. This sequence was found in a young man with active or convalescent COVID-19. Material for sequencing was peripheral blood. The CDR3 DNA reads as TGCAGCGTTTCCAGGACAGGGGGCCATGGCTACACCTTC. Amino acid sequence: CSVSRTGGHGYTF.